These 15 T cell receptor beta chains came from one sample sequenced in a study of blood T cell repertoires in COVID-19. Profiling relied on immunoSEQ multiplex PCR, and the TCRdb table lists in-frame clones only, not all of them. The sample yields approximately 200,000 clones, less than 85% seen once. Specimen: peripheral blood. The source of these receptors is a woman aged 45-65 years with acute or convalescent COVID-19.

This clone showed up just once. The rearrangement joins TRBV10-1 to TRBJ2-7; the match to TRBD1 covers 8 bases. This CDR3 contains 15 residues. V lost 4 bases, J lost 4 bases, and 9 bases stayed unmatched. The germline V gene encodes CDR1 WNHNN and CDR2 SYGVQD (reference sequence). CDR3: CASSGTGTGPYEQYF. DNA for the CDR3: TGCGCCAGCAGTGGAACCGGGACAGGACCTTACGAGCAGTACTTC.

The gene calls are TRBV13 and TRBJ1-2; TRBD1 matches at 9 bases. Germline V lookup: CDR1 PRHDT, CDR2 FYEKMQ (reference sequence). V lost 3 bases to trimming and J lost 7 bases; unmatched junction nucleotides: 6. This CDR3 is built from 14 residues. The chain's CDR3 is CASSLVQGAGGYTF. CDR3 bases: TGTGCCAGCAGCTTGGTACAGGGGGCAGGTGGCTACACCTTC.

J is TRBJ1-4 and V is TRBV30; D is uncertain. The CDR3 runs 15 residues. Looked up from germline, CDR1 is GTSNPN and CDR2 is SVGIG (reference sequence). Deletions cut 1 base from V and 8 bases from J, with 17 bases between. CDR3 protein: CAWSALSPVREKLFF. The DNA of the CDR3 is TGTGCCTGGAGTGCATTAAGCCCCGTCCGGGAAAAACTGTTTTTT.

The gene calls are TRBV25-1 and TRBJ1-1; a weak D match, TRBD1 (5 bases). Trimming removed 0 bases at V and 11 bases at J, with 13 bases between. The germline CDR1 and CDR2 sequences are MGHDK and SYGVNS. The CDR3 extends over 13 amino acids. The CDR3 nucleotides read TGTGCCAGCAGTGAATATGGCCAGGGCCGGGCTTTCTTT. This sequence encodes CASSEYGQGRAFF. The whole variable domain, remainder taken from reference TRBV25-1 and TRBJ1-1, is EADIYQTPRYLVIGTGKKITLECSQTMGHDKMYWYQQDPGMELHLIHYSYGVNSTEKGDLSSESTVSRIRTEHFPLTLESARPSHTSQYLCASSEYGQGRAFFGQGTRLTVV.

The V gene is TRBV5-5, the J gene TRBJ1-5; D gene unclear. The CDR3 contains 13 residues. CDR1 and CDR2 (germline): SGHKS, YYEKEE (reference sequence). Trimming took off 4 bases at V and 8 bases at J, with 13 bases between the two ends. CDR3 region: CASSPRAGEPQHF. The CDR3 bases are TGTGCCAGCAGCCCGCGGGCCGGTGAGCCCCAGCATTTT.

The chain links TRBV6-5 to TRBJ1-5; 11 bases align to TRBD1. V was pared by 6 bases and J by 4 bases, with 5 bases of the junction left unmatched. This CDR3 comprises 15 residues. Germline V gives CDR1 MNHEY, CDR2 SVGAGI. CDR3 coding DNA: TGTGCCAGCAGATTAGGACAGGGGGCTAATCAGCCCCAGCATTTT. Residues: CASRLGQGANQPQHF.

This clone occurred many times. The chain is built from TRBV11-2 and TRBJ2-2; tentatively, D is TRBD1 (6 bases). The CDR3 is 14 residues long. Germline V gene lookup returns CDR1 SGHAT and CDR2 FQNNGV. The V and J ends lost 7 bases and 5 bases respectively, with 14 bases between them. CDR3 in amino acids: CASTTDRSTGELFF. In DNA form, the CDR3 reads TGTGCCAGCACCACGGACAGATCGACCGGGGAGCTGTTTTTT.

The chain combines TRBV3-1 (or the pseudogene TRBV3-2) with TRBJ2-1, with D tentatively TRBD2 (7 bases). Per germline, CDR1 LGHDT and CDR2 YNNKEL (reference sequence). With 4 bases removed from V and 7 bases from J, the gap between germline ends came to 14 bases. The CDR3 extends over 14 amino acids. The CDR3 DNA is TGTGCCAGCAGCCGAGGGGGGGAAGGGAATGAGCAGTTCTTC. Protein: CASSRGGEGNEQFF.

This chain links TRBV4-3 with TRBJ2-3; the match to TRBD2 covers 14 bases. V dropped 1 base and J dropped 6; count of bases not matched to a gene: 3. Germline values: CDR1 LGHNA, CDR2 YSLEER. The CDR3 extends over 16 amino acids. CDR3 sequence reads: CASSQGGTSGSDTQYF. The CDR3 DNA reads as TGCGCCAGCAGCCAAGGGGGGACTAGCGGGAGTGATACGCAGTATTTT.

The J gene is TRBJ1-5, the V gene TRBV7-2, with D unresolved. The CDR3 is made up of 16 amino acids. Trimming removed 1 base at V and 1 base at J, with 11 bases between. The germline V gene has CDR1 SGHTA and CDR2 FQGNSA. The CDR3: CASSLESRRSNQPQHF. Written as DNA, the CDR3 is TGTGCCAGCAGCTTAGAATCAAGGAGAAGCAATCAGCCCCAGCATTTT.

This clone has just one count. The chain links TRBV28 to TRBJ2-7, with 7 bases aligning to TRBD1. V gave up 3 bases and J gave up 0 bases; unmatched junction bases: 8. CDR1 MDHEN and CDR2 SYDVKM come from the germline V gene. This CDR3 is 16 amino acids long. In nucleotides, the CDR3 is TGTGCCAGCAGTTTCCTGACAGGGAGCAGCTCCTACGAGCAGTACTTC. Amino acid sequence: CASSFLTGSSSYEQYF.

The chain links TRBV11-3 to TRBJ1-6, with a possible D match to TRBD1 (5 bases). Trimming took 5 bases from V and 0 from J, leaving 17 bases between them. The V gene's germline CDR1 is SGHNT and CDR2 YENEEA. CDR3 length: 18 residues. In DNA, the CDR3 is TGTGCCAGCAGCCCGCGGGGGGGACGGAGCTCCTATAATTCACCCCTCCACTTT. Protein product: CASSPRGGRSSYNSPLHF.

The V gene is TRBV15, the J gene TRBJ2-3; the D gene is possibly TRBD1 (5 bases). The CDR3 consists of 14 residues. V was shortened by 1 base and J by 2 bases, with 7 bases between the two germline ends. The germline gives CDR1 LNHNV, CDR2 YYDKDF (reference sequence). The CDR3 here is CATSRGGYTDTQYF. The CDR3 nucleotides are TGTGCCACCAGCAGAGGGGGCTACACAGATACGCAGTATTTT.

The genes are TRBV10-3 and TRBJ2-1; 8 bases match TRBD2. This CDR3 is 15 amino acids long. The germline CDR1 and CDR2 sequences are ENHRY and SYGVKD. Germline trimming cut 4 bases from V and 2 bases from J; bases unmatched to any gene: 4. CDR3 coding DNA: TGTGCCATCAGTGTAGGCGGGAGGACCTACAATGAGCAGTTCTTC. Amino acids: CAISVGGRTYNEQFF.

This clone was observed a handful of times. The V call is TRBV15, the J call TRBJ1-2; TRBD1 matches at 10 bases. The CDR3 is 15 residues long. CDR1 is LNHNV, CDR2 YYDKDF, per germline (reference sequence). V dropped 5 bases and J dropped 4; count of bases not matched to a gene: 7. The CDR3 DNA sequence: TGTGCCACCAGCTTACCAGACAGGGGGCTCTATGGCTACACCTTC. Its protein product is CATSLPDRGLYGYTF.